This TCR beta chain was observed in a study of blood T cells in healthy people across ages. A second PCR, run for roughly 6 to 11 cycles, used a sample-barcoded 5' primer plus a J-beta primer mix. TCRdb recomputed calls from the 5' RACE reads with MiXCR, one row per CDR3 protein. The table records over 700,000 distinct CDR3 sequences, about 25% of them present only once. This CDR3 has 16 residues. V shed 0 bases and J shed 0 bases, with 8 bases lying between them. Germline V gene sequence: CDR1 KGHDR, CDR2 SFDVKD. In this sample, this clonotype turned up a few times. This same sample was also taken into another study, of T cells of mothers and their children.

Sequences were obtained from blood. This receptor was obtained from a boy under 18 in good health. V gene TRBV24-1 combines with J gene TRBJ2-1, with TRBD2 as a possible D gene (5 bases). The CDR3: CATSDLPGSSYNEQFF. The DNA for the CDR3 is TGTGCCACCAGTGATTTGCCGGGGAGCTCCTACAATGAGCAGTTCTTC.